These 9 T cell receptor beta chains share one sample of origin, sequenced in a study of shared clonotypes between healthy human individuals. The data were produced by immunoSEQ multiplex PCR, yet TCRdb's version contains in-frame clones alone and is incomplete. The sample holds under 600,000 clones, 98% seen once. Naive CD8 cells were CD45RO-negative, positively selected for CCR7, excluding terminally differentiated effector memory CD45RA+ cells. The sequenced sample consisted of naive CD8+ T cells sorted from blood. All receptors come from a man aged 25-45 years in good health.

This sequence joins TRBV2 and TRBJ2-7; D remains unclear. The germline gives CDR1 SNHLY, CDR2 FYNNEI. Trimming cost V 4 bases and J 3 bases, with 7 bases left between them. There are 12 residues in the CDR3. CDR3 protein: CASSGTLYEQYF. The CDR3 DNA reads as TGTGCCAGCAGTGGAACCCTCTACGAGCAGTACTTC.

The chain uses TRBV5-8 and TRBJ1-2; a weak D match, TRBD1 (5 bases). Germline V gives CDR1 SGHTS, CDR2 YDEGEE. This CDR3 region has 14 residues. V was pared by 0 bases and J by 4 bases, with 10 bases between. The DNA of the CDR3 is TGTGCCAGCAGCTTGGCGGGGACGGCCTATGGCTACACCTTC. It specifies CASSLAGTAYGYTF. Supplemented by reference TRBV5-8 and TRBJ1-2, the full variable domain reads EAGVTQSPTHLIKTRGQQATLRCSPISGHTSVYWYQQALGLGLQFLLWYDEGEERNRGNFPPRFSGRQFPNYSSELNVNALELEDSALYLCASSLAGTAYGYTFGSGTRLTVV.

The chain joins TRBV27 to TRBJ1-2; D is perhaps TRBD1 (5 bases). V dropped 0 bases and J dropped 6 bases, with 14 bases sitting between them. Germline V CDR1 and CDR2: MNHEY, SMNVEV (reference sequence). The CDR3 has 15 amino acids. CDR3 residues: CASSLSRDGPNGYTF. DNA of the CDR3: TGTGCCAGCAGTTTATCAAGGGACGGCCCCAATGGCTACACCTTC.

This clone was recorded once. V usage is TRBV7-2 and J usage is TRBJ1-2; D is undetermined. V lost 3 bases to trimming and J lost 6 bases, with 20 bases between them. Looked up from germline, CDR1 is SGHTA and CDR2 is FQGNSA. The CDR3 totals 16 residues. This CDR3 reads CASSFPRSATSDGYTF. The CDR3 region has the DNA TGTGCCAGCAGCTTTCCTCGATCCGCGACGTCCGATGGCTACACCTTC.

The rearrangement joins TRBV7-9 to TRBJ2-1; the D is unclear. Germline-derived CDR1 and CDR2 are SEHNR and FQNEAQ (reference sequence). This CDR3 region has 15 residues. The V and J ends lost 8 bases and 0 bases respectively, with 14 bases between them. CDR3 region: CASGETLDSYNEQFF. CDR3 coding DNA: TGTGCCAGCGGAGAGACCCTAGACTCCTACAATGAGCAGTTCTTC.

The genes are TRBV6-5 and TRBJ2-1; TRBD1 aligns across 9 bases. The CDR3 spans 15 residues. The germline V gene encodes CDR1 MNHEY and CDR2 SVGAGI. With V trimmed by 4 bases and J by 7 bases, 8 bases remained unmatched. CDR3 DNA sequence: TGTGCCAGCAGTTCATGGGGGACAGGGAAGAATGAGCAGTTCTTC. Translating it yields CASSSWGTGKNEQFF.

The V gene is TRBV9, the J gene TRBJ1-1, with a weak D call TRBD1 (5 bases). This CDR3 is 15 amino acids long. Per the germline V gene, CDR1 is SGDLS and CDR2 is YYNGEE. The ends were cut back, 6 bases at V and 0 bases at J, with 15 bases in the middle. The CDR3 region has the DNA TGTGCCAGCACCCCGGCGACAGCCATGAACACTGAAGCTTTCTTT. Protein product: CASTPATAMNTEAFF.

This clone was seen just once. This chain uses TRBV5-1 with TRBJ2-5, with D possibly TRBD2 on 5 matching bases. CDR1 is SGHRS and CDR2 is YFSETQ in the germline V gene. Between the trimmed V and J ends, which lost 3 bases and 4 bases, there was a span of 13 bases. CDR3 length: 14 amino acids. The CDR3 sequence is CASSSWERRETQYF. The CDR3 DNA reads as TGCGCCAGCAGCTCCTGGGAGAGGAGAGAGACCCAGTACTTC.

With respect to this clone: Other DNA sequences in this specimen translate into the identical CDR3. The chain's CDR3 is CSVEGQGYEQYF. CDR3 nucleotide sequence: TGCAGCGTAGAGGGACAGGGCTACGAGCAGTACTTC. The chain uses TRBV29-1 and TRBJ2-7; 9 nucleotides agree with TRBD1. The CDR3 is made up of 12 amino acids. After removal of 6 bases from V and 3 bases from J, the junction contained 3 bases not matched to a gene. The germline V gene has CDR1 SQVTM and CDR2 ANQGSEA.